Below, 11 T cell receptor beta chains from the same sample are listed, as sequenced in a study of OX40 agonist ivuxolimab in advanced cancers. Sequencing used immunoSEQ multiplex PCR; TCRdb keeps in-frame clones, though not all of them. The sample has approximately 66,000 clones; 80% to 90% are singletons. Material: CD4+ or CD8+ T cells sorted from blood, obtained in a trial of the OX40 agonist ivuxolimab. The origin of the receptors is an adult with an advanced solid tumor such as melanoma, head and neck, liver or kidney cancer.

The chain carries TRBV18 and TRBJ2-7, with a weak D call TRBD1 (6 bases). The ends were cut back, 0 bases at V and 6 bases at J, with 12 bases in the middle. The CDR3 has 14 residues. Germline CDR1 KGHSH, CDR2 LQKENI. CDR3 region: CASSPPRTAREQYF. The CDR3 bases are TGTGCCAGCTCACCACCGCGGACAGCGCGCGAGCAGTACTTC.

The V gene is TRBV2, the J gene TRBJ1-3; 8 nucleotides match TRBD1. In germline, CDR1 is SNHLY, CDR2 FYNNEI. The CDR3 has 17 amino acids. J was trimmed by 4 bases and V by 5 bases; bases with no gene match: 13. Here the CDR3 DNA reads TGTGCCAGCAGTCCTCTATTTAGGACAGGGAGAGGAAACACCATATATTTT. Translated: CASSPLFRTGRGNTIYF.

The V and J genes are TRBV5-5 and TRBJ2-7, with 9 bases lining up with TRBD1. This CDR3 contains 15 residues. Germline V gene data show CDR1 as SGHKS and CDR2 as YYEKEE (reference sequence). After removal of 3 bases from V and 5 bases from J, the junction contained 9 bases not matched to a gene. The CDR3 region is CASSSPPGQGDEQYF. As DNA, the CDR3 is TGTGCCAGCAGCTCCCCCCCGGGACAGGGAGACGAGCAGTACTTC.

The rearrangement links TRBV5-8 to TRBJ2-5, with 11 bases fitting TRBD2. V shed 0 bases, J shed 5 bases, and the junction held 3 bases outside the gene matches. Germline V gene sequence: CDR1 SGHTS, CDR2 YDEGEE. The CDR3 has 15 residues. The CDR3 loop is CASSLEASGGETQYF. CDR3 nucleotide sequence: TGTGCCAGCAGCTTGGAAGCTAGCGGGGGGGAGACCCAGTACTTC.

V usage is TRBV29-1 and J usage is TRBJ1-1, with D possibly being TRBD1 (6 bases). The V gene lost 3 bases and the J gene lost 0 bases, with 11 bases spanning the gap. The CDR3 length is 14 residues. Looked up from germline, CDR1 is SQVTM and CDR2 is ANQGSEA. The CDR3 DNA reads TGCAGCGTTGACAGGCAGGGGATGAACACTGAAGCTTTCTTT. The encoded protein is CSVDRQGMNTEAFF.

V usage is TRBV29-1 and J usage is TRBJ2-3, with D perhaps matching TRBD1 or TRBD2 (5 bases each). V was shortened by 4 bases and J by 0 bases, with 8 bases between the two germline ends. The CDR3 spans 13 residues. Germline loops: CDR1 SQVTM, CDR2 ANQGSEA. The CDR3 sequence is CSVGGTSTDTQYF. DNA of the CDR3: TGCAGCGTTGGGGGGACCAGCACAGATACGCAGTATTTT.

This clone has only a few counts. The genes are TRBV20-1 and TRBJ2-7; D is uncertain. V was shortened by 3 bases and J by 3 bases, with 6 bases between the two germline ends. CDR1 and CDR2 from the germline V gene are DFQATT and SNEGSKA (reference sequence). The CDR3 spans 11 residues. The CDR3 sequence: CSASAFYEQYF. CDR3 coding DNA: TGCAGTGCTAGCGCCTTCTACGAGCAGTACTTC.

V gene TRBV27 combines with J gene TRBJ2-3; possibly TRBD2 for D (6 bases). The CDR3 has 12 residues. Germline V gene sequence: CDR1 MNHEY, CDR2 SMNVEV (reference sequence). Trimming pared 7 bases from V and 8 bases from J, leaving 13 bases between. Here the CDR3 DNA reads TGTGCCAGCAACGGGGTGGAGGGTACGCAGTATTTT. Its protein product is CASNGVEGTQYF.

The chain carries TRBV27 and TRBJ2-7; D may match TRBD1 or TRBD2 (5 bases each). Germline CDR1 MNHEY, CDR2 SMNVEV (reference sequence). V gave up 4 bases and J gave up 9 bases, with 19 bases separating them. The CDR3 totals 14 residues. The CDR3 region has the DNA TGTGCCAGCAGTTCAATCAACCGTGGGGGTTGGCAGTACTTC. It is translated as CASSSINRGGWQYF.

V and J are TRBV5-4 and TRBJ2-7; D gene uncertain. Germline loops: CDR1 SGHNT, CDR2 YYREEE (reference sequence). The length of the CDR3 is 15 residues. Trimming stripped 0 bases from V and 0 bases from J, with 10 bases between. CDR3 protein: CASSLASTSSYEQYF. DNA of the CDR3: TGTGCCAGCAGCTTGGCCTCTACCAGCTCCTACGAGCAGTACTTC. The whole variable domain, remainder taken from reference TRBV5-4 and TRBJ2-7, is ETGVTQSPTHLIKTRGQQVTLRCSSQSGHNTVSWYQQALGQGPQFIFQYYREEENGRGNFPPRFSGLQFPNYSSELNVNALELDDSALYLCASSLASTSSYEQYFGPGTRLTVT.

This clone has a handful of counts. This chain connects TRBV4-1 to TRBJ2-7, with D unclear. Trimming cost V 0 bases and J 3 bases, with 6 bases left between them. CDR3 length: 13 residues. CDR1 is MGHRA, CDR2 YSYEKL, per germline. CDR3 bases: TGCGCCAGCAGCCAAGATGTGGTCTACGAGCAGTACTTC. Its translation is CASSQDVVYEQYF.